In this sample, the clone carrying this T cell receptor (beta chain) turned up once. What it binds is unknown. The data originate from a study of cytomegalovirus exposure and HLA in healthy donors. As for the donors, each was a healthy bone marrow donor. The CDR3 has 16 residues. V shed 3 bases and J 4 bases; nucleotides not matched to a gene: 6. CDR1 is SGHAT and CDR2 is FQNNGV in the germline V gene. Both 60 Vbeta primers and 13 Jbeta primers went into the PCR. Assay: immunoSEQ multiplex PCR; the TCRdb copy retains only in-frame clones and omits some. Among roughly 110,000 clones listed, 65% to 80% were seen once. Study conclusions and caveats: TCR association rates varied by HLA locus in a later analysis, with DRB1 highest and HLA-C lowest. Per a later analysis, 18,000 or so TCR beta sequences showed association with HLA alleles at 0.05 false discovery rate. Later analysis identified a missense DCLRE1C variant that was linked to TCR beta V- and J-gene trimming.

The sequence came from a female donor in good health and CMV-seronegative. This chain connects TRBV11-2 to TRBJ2-5; 12 nucleotides agree with TRBD2. The sequenced material came from PBMCs. CDR3 nucleotide sequence: TGTGCCAGCAGCTTGTATCTAGCGGGGGGGCCAGAGACCCAGTACTTC. It translates to CASSLYLAGGPETQYF.